This is a list of T cell receptor beta chains from one sample in a study of T-cell memory formation after mild COVID-19. TCRdb itself ran the 5' RACE reads through MiXCR, one entry per CDR3 protein. The sample shows under 250,000 distinct CDR3 sequences, around 30% of them seen only once. The sequenced material came from PBMCs or a T cell subset sorted from them (not recorded which). Every receptor here comes from an adult woman who had mild COVID-19 (a few samples of this study predate the infection). Cell type and time point are not known. The CDR3 runs from the conserved cysteine through the conserved F or W. D genes are given only for firm matches. Clone size is not always given. Where it is, it says once, few, many or a class for expanded clones.

j_call: TRBJ1-1
d_call: TRBD1
clone_size: NA
v_call: TRBV6-2/TRBV6-3
cdr3_nt: TGTGCCAGCAGTTATGGGCAGGGGGGGAACACTGAAGCTTTCTTT
cdr3_aa: CASSYGQGGNTEAFF

j_call: TRBJ2-5
d_call: NA
clone_size: few
v_call: TRBV7-7
cdr3_nt: TGTGCCAGCAGCTTAGGGGCAGAAGAGACCCAGTACTTC
cdr3_aa: CASSLGAEETQYF

j_call: TRBJ2-5
d_call: NA
clone_size: NA
v_call: TRBV7-6
cdr3_nt: TGTGCCAGCAGCGCGACCGGGGGTAGGGAGACCCAGTACTTC
cdr3_aa: CASSATGGRETQYF

j_call: TRBJ2-3
d_call: NA
clone_size: few
v_call: TRBV7-9
cdr3_nt: TGTGCCAGCAGCTTAGCTTCCTTGACTCAACCTAGCACAGATACGCAGTATTTT
cdr3_aa: CASSLASLTQPSTDTQYF

j_call: TRBJ2-7
d_call: TRBD2
clone_size: NA
v_call: TRBV5-1
cdr3_nt: TGCGCCAGCAGCTTCGGGACTAGCGGGGGTAGTTACTCCTACGAGCAGTACTTC
cdr3_aa: CASSFGTSGGSYSYEQYF

j_call: TRBJ2-3
d_call: TRBD2
clone_size: NA
v_call: TRBV5-1
cdr3_nt: TGCGCCAGCAGCTTCCAAGAGACTAGCGGGGCCCGAGATACGCAGTATTTT
cdr3_aa: CASSFQETSGARDTQYF

j_call: TRBJ2-1
d_call: TRBD2
clone_size: NA
v_call: TRBV7-9
cdr3_nt: TGTGCCAGCAGCCCTGTAGGGGTAGAGAGCGGGAGGTCCTCCTACAATGAGCAGTTCTTC
cdr3_aa: CASSPVGVESGRSSYNEQFF

j_call: TRBJ2-7
d_call: TRBD2
clone_size: NA
v_call: TRBV9
cdr3_nt: TGTGCCAGCAGCGCTTCGACTAGCGGGAGCCACGAGCAGTACTTC
cdr3_aa: CASSASTSGSHEQYF

j_call: TRBJ2-1
d_call: TRBD1
clone_size: few
v_call: TRBV2
cdr3_nt: TGTGCCAGCAATGCCCTAGCCAGGGGGAATGAGCAGTTCTTC
cdr3_aa: CASNALARGNEQFF

j_call: TRBJ2-5
d_call: TRBD2
clone_size: few
v_call: TRBV3-1
cdr3_nt: TGTGCCAGCAGGCCGGGAGGCGGAGAGACCCAGTACTTC
cdr3_aa: CASRPGGGETQYF

j_call: TRBJ2-5
d_call: NA
clone_size: NA
v_call: TRBV5-1
cdr3_nt: TGCGCCAGCAGTTTCAGGGACCAAGAGACCCAGTACTTC
cdr3_aa: CASSFRDQETQYF

j_call: TRBJ1-4
d_call: NA
clone_size: few
v_call: TRBV6-1
cdr3_nt: TGTGCCAGCACTTCCCAGGGTCGGCGGGGTGAAAAACTGTTTTTT
cdr3_aa: CASTSQGRRGEKLFF

j_call: TRBJ1-1
d_call: TRBD1
clone_size: few
v_call: TRBV5-1
cdr3_nt: TGCGCCAGCAGCTTGATACAGGGGGCGAACACTGAAGCTTTCTTT
cdr3_aa: CASSLIQGANTEAFF

j_call: TRBJ2-3
d_call: NA
clone_size: few
v_call: TRBV12-3/TRBV12-4
cdr3_nt: TGTGCCAGCAGTTTGGTCCTCGAAACCACAGATACGCAGTATTTT
cdr3_aa: CASSLVLETTDTQYF

j_call: TRBJ1-5
d_call: NA
clone_size: NA
v_call: TRBV6-1
cdr3_nt: TGTGCCAGCAGTCTAGGGATTAGCAATCAGCCCCAGCATTTT
cdr3_aa: CASSLGISNQPQHF

j_call: TRBJ2-2
d_call: NA
clone_size: few
v_call: TRBV20-1
cdr3_nt: TGCAGTGCTAGAGCCGCTCGGGGGAACACCGGGGAGCTGTTTTTT
cdr3_aa: CSARAARGNTGELFF

j_call: TRBJ2-1
d_call: NA
clone_size: NA
v_call: TRBV7-3
cdr3_nt: TGTGCCAGCAGCTTAACCGCGGGCCAGGGGAATGAGCAGTTCTTC
cdr3_aa: CASSLTAGQGNEQFF

j_call: TRBJ1-6
d_call: NA
clone_size: NA
v_call: TRBV20-1
cdr3_nt: TGCAGTGCTAGGCAGGGAAATTCCTATAATTCACCCCTCCACTTT
cdr3_aa: CSARQGNSYNSPLHF

j_call: TRBJ2-1
d_call: NA
clone_size: NA
v_call: TRBV24-1
cdr3_nt: TGTGCCACCAGTGATTACGTCCGCGGTGAGCAGTTCTTC
cdr3_aa: CATSDYVRGEQFF

j_call: TRBJ2-3
d_call: NA
clone_size: NA
v_call: TRBV5-1
cdr3_nt: TGCGCCAGCAGGTCGGACAGCACAGATACGCAGTATTTT
cdr3_aa: CASRSDSTDTQYF

j_call: TRBJ2-3
d_call: NA
clone_size: few
v_call: TRBV24-1
cdr3_nt: TGTGCCACCAGTGACCTTACAGGTGGGGATACGCAGTATTTT
cdr3_aa: CATSDLTGGDTQYF

j_call: TRBJ2-3
d_call: TRBD1
clone_size: few
v_call: TRBV29-1
cdr3_nt: TGCAGCGTTGAGACAGGGGGCACCGATACGCAGTATTTT
cdr3_aa: CSVETGGTDTQYF

j_call: TRBJ2-6
d_call: NA
clone_size: NA
v_call: TRBV12-5
cdr3_nt: TGTGCTAGTGGGCTGGGTGACCCGCGCTACGTCCTGACTTTC
cdr3_aa: CASGLGDPRYVLTF

j_call: TRBJ2-3
d_call: TRBD2
clone_size: NA
v_call: TRBV2
cdr3_nt: TGTGCCAGCAGTGAAGCAGGTGCGGGAGGGAGCACAGATACGCAGTATTTT
cdr3_aa: CASSEAGAGGSTDTQYF

j_call: TRBJ1-2
d_call: TRBD1
clone_size: NA
v_call: TRBV27
cdr3_nt: TGTGCCAGCAGTCCCCAGGTACAGGGGATGGGCCTCCATGGCTACACCTTC
cdr3_aa: CASSPQVQGMGLHGYTF

j_call: TRBJ2-5
d_call: NA
clone_size: NA
v_call: TRBV29-1
cdr3_nt: TGCAGCGTTGAAAGGGGGGGACGGGAGACCCAGTACTTC
cdr3_aa: CSVERGGRETQYF

j_call: TRBJ2-1
d_call: NA
clone_size: NA
v_call: TRBV4-3
cdr3_nt: TGCGCCAGCAGCCAAGAACGGTTGTCGGGTGAGCAGTTCTTC
cdr3_aa: CASSQERLSGEQFF